This T cell receptor beta chain was sequenced for a study of blood T cell repertoires in COVID-19. Whole-study context: T cells, B-cell-depleted T cells, or PBMCs provided the cDNA or gDNA that served as material.

The trim removed 2 bases at V and 0 bases at J, leaving 3 bases unmatched. The V gene's germline CDR1 is SGDLS and CDR2 YYNGEE. The CDR3 spans 15 residues. The participants were between roughly 18 and 89 years old and came from some 25 US areas. What the recovered Cohort 3 donors had was two negative PCRs, clearance, or symptom resolution. Per the study methods: Reference gene primer amplification in the assay estimated nucleated cell counts. Clones were read by immunoSEQ multiplex PCR, and TCRdb kept only the in-frame ones, dropping some. That table is the source of V, J and clone size, and D and trimming were worked out from the DNA. The sample includes under 150,000 clones, less than 90% of them seen just once.

The sample taken for sequencing was PBMCs or T cells enriched from blood (not recorded which). This TCR derives from a man in his thirties or forties who had recovered from COVID-19. V and J are TRBV9 and TRBJ2-7; 9 bases line up with TRBD1. CDR3 in amino acids: CASSVQTGGSYEQYF. CDR3 nucleotide sequence: TGTGCCAGCAGCGTCCAGACAGGGGGCTCCTACGAGCAGTACTTC.